The present entry profiles one T cell receptor beta chain with its context. Its antigen is unidentified. The data originate from a study of PD-1 blockade in classical Hodgkin lymphoma. As for the study in general: Nivolumab dosed at 3 mg/kg went to patients intravenously every 2 weeks.

Study-wide findings and caveats: The CD4+ diversity rise by C4D1 was clearest in complete responders.

The CDR3 contains 13 residues. Every patient had relapsed following autologous stem cell transplantation, and cohorts differed in brentuximab vedotin exposure. Complete response, partial response or progressive disease were the best responses. Profiling relied on immunoSEQ multiplex PCR, and the TCRdb table lists in-frame clones only, not all of them. Among 20,000 to 25,000 clones listed, 70% to 85% were seen once. Sequencing was performed on peripheral blood mononuclear cells (PBMCs), taken before the second cycle of nivolumab. The chain combines TRBV21-1 with TRBJ1-2; TRBD1, as called in the table, went unchecked against the DNA. TRBV21-1 is termed a pseudogene. This TCR was sampled from a human donor with classical Hodgkin lymphoma. The CDR3 loop is CASSLRGARGYTF. CDR3 nucleotides: TGTGCCAGCAGCCTCAGGGGGGCGCGGGGCTACACCTTC.